This is a list of T cell receptor beta chains from one sample in a study of CXCR3-negative and CXCR3-positive naive CD8 T cells. Following a re-call of the 5' RACE reads, TCRdb has one entry per CDR3 protein and lacks DNA. The listing contains approximately 5,600 distinct CDR3 sequences. Sequencing was carried out using naive CXCR3- CD8+ T cells from blood. These receptors all stem from a human donor in good health. Some clones in this sample may be carry-over from other donors' samples. Both conserved end residues are part of each CDR3. Clone size is given for some rows only: seen once, a few or many times, or a class if the clone is expanded.

v_gene	abundance	j_gene	len	CDR3aa
TRBV27	medium-sized	TRBJ2-7	16	CASSKNTGTGYSEQYF
TRBV11-2	-	TRBJ2-2	19	CASSLPYVKELRNTGELFF
TRBV4-1	medium-sized	TRBJ2-7	13	CASSQAGSIEQYF
TRBV29-1	-	TRBJ1-2	14	CSVEDTVSGYGYTF
TRBV13	-	TRBJ2-1	11	CASSLRPEQFF
TRBV6-4	-	TRBJ1-1	14	CASSRDRGVTEAFF
TRBV21-1	-	TRBJ1-5	18	CASSKMRGRGNSNQPQHF
TRBV29-1	medium-sized	TRBJ2-7	14	CSVEPIDRDHEQYF
TRBV11-1	-	TRBJ2-5	18	CASSLGIATAPDRETQYF
TRBV7-9	medium-sized	TRBJ2-1	14	CASSPRELRMKQFF
TRBV20-1	medium-sized	TRBJ2-7	15	CSARGRDRIDYEQYF
TRBV28	medium-sized	TRBJ2-1	19	CASSLGPGLAGGFFGEQFF
TRBV6-6	-	TRBJ2-7	12	CASSGTGSEQYF
TRBV15	medium-sized	TRBJ2-7	13	CATGDLPSYEQYF
TRBV29-1	medium-sized	TRBJ1-1	13	CSALDRANTEAFF
TRBV11-2	medium-sized	TRBJ1-3	14	CASSRRGRGNTIYF
TRBV7-8	-	TRBJ2-1	16	CASSLVIESSYNERFF
TRBV7-2	medium-sized	TRBJ1-2	14	CASSFGGLSYGYTF
TRBV29-1	-	TRBJ2-5	16	CSAYPGQGNPAETQYF
TRBV29-1	medium-sized	TRBJ2-3	12	CSVPTSTDTQYF
TRBV6-1	-	TRBJ2-3	17	CASSVYRTSGSTDTQYF
TRBV28	-	TRBJ2-2	14	CASSRLAGHGELFF
TRBV3-1	-	TRBJ1-2	15	CASSPTEPSNYGYTF
TRBV5-1	medium-sized	TRBJ1-1	13	CASRQTGIEAAFF
TRBV20-1	-	TRBJ1-5	13	CSARDDSNQPQHF
TRBV29-1	-	TRBJ2-7	13	CSVEGSSGNEQYF
TRBV7-8	medium-sized	TRBJ2-3	15	CASRRLAGEEDTQYF
TRBV20-1	medium-sized	TRBJ1-4	15	CSARDPHSTNEKLFF
TRBV4-1	medium-sized	TRBJ2-5	16	CASSQTSGTQWETQYF
TRBV29-1	medium-sized	TRBJ2-7	14	CSVEIPGGNYEQYF
TRBV29-1	-	TRBJ2-7	14	CSVLTMGGTYEQYF
TRBV4-2	-	TRBJ1-5	16	CASSQGTGDDYQPQHF
TRBV3-1	-	TRBJ2-3	17	CASSQDTGAGVTDTQYF
TRBV29-1	medium-sized	TRBJ2-1	15	CSGWTVDRTDNEQFF
TRBV28	-	TRBJ1-5	15	CASRRGQGSNQPQHF
TRBV5-6	-	TRBJ2-7	15	CASTQPGQGFHEQYF
TRBV29-1	-	TRBJ2-7	13	CSVEDSEGYEQYF
TRBV19	-	TRBJ1-1	13	CASSMGGWTEAFF
TRBV12-3/TRBV12-4	medium-sized	TRBJ2-7	14	CASSFGGTSVEQYF
TRBV7-2	medium-sized	TRBJ1-1	17	CASSLVLGQGLSTEAFF
TRBV7-9	medium-sized	TRBJ2-7	15	CASTPGLPSSYEQYF
TRBV2	-	TRBJ2-7	18	CASPPRAGRSESSYEQYF
TRBV4-1	medium-sized	TRBJ2-3	17	CASSLRQDREWGDTQYF
TRBV2	-	TRBJ2-1	15	CASSEIGTNNNDQFF
TRBV29-1	medium-sized	TRBJ2-2	13	CSVEDRGTGELFF
TRBV18	-	TRBJ2-1	14	CASSPNTAYNEQFF
TRBV9	-	TRBJ2-5	15	CASSHRSGPEETQYF
TRBV2	-	TRBJ2-1	11	CASRQGNEQFF
TRBV14	medium-sized	TRBJ2-1	18	CASSEILPGTYTYNEQFF
TRBV28	-	TRBJ2-3	14	CASAGTWSTDTQYF
TRBV29-1	-	TRBJ1-1	14	CSVEDLGWGSEAFF